The 13 T cell receptor beta chains in this list originate from one sample, sequenced in a study of blood T cell repertoires in COVID-19. Profiled with immunoSEQ multiplex PCR; TCRdb holds only in-frame clones, not every one. This table holds 310,000 or so clones, 80% to 90% found once. The sequenced sample consisted of PBMCs or T cells enriched from blood (not recorded which). These receptor sequences come from a woman between 18 and 30 years old who had recovered from COVID-19.

The V gene is TRBV30, the J gene TRBJ1-3, with unresolved D. The germline V gene has CDR1 GTSNPN and CDR2 SVGIG (reference sequence). CDR3 size: 15 residues. The V and J ends lost 1 base and 0 bases respectively, with 10 bases between them. The CDR3 is CAWSALMSSGNTIYF. The CDR3 DNA follows: TGTGCCTGGAGTGCTCTGATGAGCTCTGGAAACACCATATATTTT.

The J gene is TRBJ2-7, the V gene TRBV28, with a possible D match to TRBD1 (5 bases). There are 14 residues in the CDR3. With 3 bases removed from V and 1 base from J, the gap between germline ends came to 10 bases. Germline-derived CDR1 and CDR2 are MDHEN and SYDVKM. The CDR3 reads CASSFIQDSYEQYF. In DNA, the CDR3 is TGTGCCAGCAGTTTCATACAGGATTCCTACGAGCAGTACTTC.

The rearrangement links TRBV7-2 to TRBJ2-1; 8 positions agree with TRBD2. J was trimmed by 7 bases and V by 5 bases; bases with no gene match: 13. The CDR3 has 16 amino acids. Germline CDR1 reads SGHTA; CDR2 reads FQGNSA. The CDR3 reads CASSRGRASGQNEQFF. CDR3 DNA sequence: TGTGCCAGCAGCCGGGGTAGGGCTAGCGGGCAGAATGAGCAGTTCTTC.

This clone was counted a single time. The chain is built from TRBV4-3 and TRBJ2-1, with TRBD1 as a possible D gene (6 bases). Germline V gene sequence: CDR1 LGHNA, CDR2 YSLEER. There are 16 residues in the CDR3. V dropped 0 bases and J dropped 3 bases, with 12 bases sitting between them. This CDR3 is CASSQDLGTLYNEQFF. The CDR3 DNA reads TGCGCCAGCAGCCAAGATCTGGGGACACTCTACAATGAGCAGTTCTTC.

The V gene is TRBV2, the J gene TRBJ2-2, with a possible D match to TRBD1 (6 bases). Trimming shortened V by 6 bases and J by 2 bases, and 13 bases separated the two germline ends. Germline lookup yields CDR1 SNHLY and CDR2 FYNNEI. This CDR3 is built from 15 residues. CDR3 protein: CASRPGTSNTGELFF. CDR3 coding DNA: TGTGCCAGCAGGCCCGGGACATCCAACACCGGGGAGCTGTTTTTT.

Turning to this clone: Compared with germline, one end of the junction differs, possibly owing to a read error. The rearrangement uses TRBV11-2 and TRBJ2-7, with 10 bases that match TRBD2. The germline V gene encodes CDR1 SGHAT and CDR2 FQNNGV. The CDR3 runs to 14 residues. CDR3 sequence reads: CASSLAGGQYEQYF. The CDR3, as DNA: TGTGCCAGCAGTTTAGCGGGGGGCCAGTACGAGCAGTACTTC. Complete variable domain (other parts from reference TRBV11-2 and TRBJ2-7): EAGVAQSPRYKIIEKRQSVAFWCNPISGHATLYWYQQILGQGPKLLIQFQNNGVVDDSQLPKDRFSAERLKGVDSTLKIQPAKLEDSAVYLCASSLAGGQYEQYFGPGTRLTVT.

The sample holds one count of this clone. V is TRBV27 and J is TRBJ1-2, with unresolved D. With 4 bases removed from V and 6 bases from J, the gap between germline ends came to 9 bases. This CDR3 comprises 12 residues. The germline gives CDR1 MNHEY, CDR2 SMNVEV (reference sequence). CDR3 sequence reads: CASSSPIHGYTF. CDR3 sequence (DNA): TGTGCCAGCAGTTCCCCCATCCATGGCTACACCTTC.

This clone was seen a few times. Other DNA sequences within the sample encode an identical CDR3. Here the CDR3 DNA reads TGTGCCAGCAGCTTATCGGGGGGCTCTGGAAACACCATATATTTT. This translates into CASSLSGGSGNTIYF. This rearrangement joins TRBV7-9 to TRBJ1-3, with TRBD1 as a possible D gene (5 bases). The CDR3 sequence is 15 residues long. Germline CDR1 reads SEHNR; CDR2 reads FQNEAQ (reference sequence). Trimming removed 2 bases from V and 0 bases from J, with 8 bases in between.

The V and J genes are TRBV5-1 and TRBJ2-7; 7 bases align to TRBD1. This CDR3 has 14 amino acids. Trimming took 4 bases from V and 2 from J; bases not matched to a gene: 6. Looked up from germline, CDR1 is SGHRS and CDR2 is YFSETQ. The CDR3 coding sequence is TGCGCCAGCAGCGCGGACGGGACAGCCTACGAGCAGTACTTC. This gives the protein CASSADGTAYEQYF.

CDR3 coding DNA: TGTGCCAGCAGTTTATCCAGGGGAGGGGATTCACCCCTCCACTTT. Translating gives CASSLSRGGDSPLHF. This chain joins TRBV27 and TRBJ1-6; perhaps TRBD1 as D (6 bases). The CDR3 is 15 residues long. Trimming pared 0 bases from V and 8 bases from J, leaving 11 bases between. CDR1 and CDR2 (germline): MNHEY, SMNVEV (reference sequence).

The chain couples TRBV30 to TRBJ1-1; 7 nucleotides match TRBD1. Germline-derived CDR1 and CDR2 are GTSNPN and SVGIG (reference sequence). This CDR3 spans 14 amino acids. V gave up 5 bases and J gave up 1 base; unmatched junction bases: 7. The CDR3 DNA follows: TGTGCCTGGTCGCCGGGACAGACGAACACTGAAGCTTTCTTT. It codes for CAWSPGQTNTEAFF.

The J gene is TRBJ2-3, the V gene TRBV10-3; 10 nucleotides agree with TRBD2. The junction had 6 bases not matched to a gene; V was cut back by 6 bases and J by 0 bases. Germline V CDR1 and CDR2: ENHRY, SYGVKD. The length of the CDR3 is 16 residues. In DNA form, the CDR3 reads TGTGCCATCAGCGCAACTAGCGGGGAAAGCACAGATACGCAGTATTTT. It codes for CAISATSGESTDTQYF.

The CDR3 sequence: CASSLRGGSNQPQHF. The DNA of the CDR3 is TGCGCCAGCAGCTTGCGGGGTGGGAGCAATCAGCCCCAGCATTTT. This chain joins TRBV5-1 and TRBJ1-5; D is unresolved. Germline V gives CDR1 SGHRS, CDR2 YFSETQ. Trimming took 1 base from V and 1 from J, leaving 9 bases between them. The CDR3 is 15 amino acids.